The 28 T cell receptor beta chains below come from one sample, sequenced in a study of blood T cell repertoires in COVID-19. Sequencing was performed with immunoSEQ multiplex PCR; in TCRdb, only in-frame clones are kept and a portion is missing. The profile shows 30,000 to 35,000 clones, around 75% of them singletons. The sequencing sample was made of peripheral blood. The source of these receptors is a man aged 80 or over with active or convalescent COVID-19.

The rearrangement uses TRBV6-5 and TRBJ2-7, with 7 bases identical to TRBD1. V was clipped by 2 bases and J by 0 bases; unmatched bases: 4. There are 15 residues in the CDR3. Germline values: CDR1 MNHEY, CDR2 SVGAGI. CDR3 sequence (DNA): TGTGCCAGCAGTTACGACAGGGATGGCTCCTACGAGCAGTACTTC. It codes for CASSYDRDGSYEQYF.

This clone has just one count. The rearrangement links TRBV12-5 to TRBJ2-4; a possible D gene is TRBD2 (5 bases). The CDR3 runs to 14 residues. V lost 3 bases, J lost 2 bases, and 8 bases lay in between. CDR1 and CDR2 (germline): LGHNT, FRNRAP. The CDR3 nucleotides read TGTGCTAGTGGTTTTGAGGGATCCAAAAACATTCAGTACTTC. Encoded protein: CASGFEGSKNIQYF.

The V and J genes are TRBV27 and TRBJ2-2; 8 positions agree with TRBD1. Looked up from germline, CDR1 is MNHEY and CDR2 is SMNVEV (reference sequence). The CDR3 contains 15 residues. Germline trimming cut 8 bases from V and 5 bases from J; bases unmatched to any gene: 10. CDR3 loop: CASLRTGSYTGELFF. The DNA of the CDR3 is TGTGCCAGCCTAAGGACAGGGTCATATACCGGGGAGCTGTTTTTT.

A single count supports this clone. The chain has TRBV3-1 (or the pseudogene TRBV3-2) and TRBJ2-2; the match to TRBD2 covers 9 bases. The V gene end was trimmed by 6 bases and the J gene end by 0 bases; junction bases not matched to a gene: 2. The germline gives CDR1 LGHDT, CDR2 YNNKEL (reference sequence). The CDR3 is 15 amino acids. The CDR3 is CASSRLAANTGELFF. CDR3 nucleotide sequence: TGTGCCAGCAGTCGACTAGCGGCGAACACCGGGGAGCTGTTTTTT.

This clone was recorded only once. In nucleotides, the CDR3 is TGCGCCAGCAAGCACTCAGGGGGGCACGAGCAGTACTTC. Translation: CASKHSGGHEQYF. The J gene is TRBJ2-7, the V gene TRBV5-1, with D perhaps TRBD1 (7 bases). The ends were cut back, 6 bases at V and 5 bases at J, with 15 bases in the middle. Germline lookup yields CDR1 SGHRS and CDR2 YFSETQ. The CDR3 has 13 residues. Supplemented by reference TRBV5-1 and TRBJ2-7, the full variable domain reads KAGVTQTPRYLIKTRGQQVTLSCSPISGHRSVSWYQQTPGQGLQFLFEYFSETQRNKGNFPGRFSGRQFSNSRSEMNVSTLELGDSALYLCASKHSGGHEQYFGPGTRLTVT.

CDR3 coding DNA: TGTGCCAGCAGTGTTCTGTGGACAATGAACACTGAAGCTTTCTTT. This sequence encodes CASSVLWTMNTEAFF. The chain employs TRBV6-2 or TRBV6-3 and TRBJ1-1, with a possible D match to TRBD1 (5 bases). CDR1 is MNHEY, CDR2 SVGEGT, per germline. CDR3 length: 15 amino acids. V lost 5 bases and J lost 0, with 13 bases in between.

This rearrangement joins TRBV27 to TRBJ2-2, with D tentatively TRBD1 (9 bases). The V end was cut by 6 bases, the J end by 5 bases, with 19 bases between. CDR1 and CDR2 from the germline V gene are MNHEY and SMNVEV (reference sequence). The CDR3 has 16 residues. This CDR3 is CASRSGGTGWTGELFF. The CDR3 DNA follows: TGTGCCAGCAGATCGGGGGGGACAGGGTGGACCGGGGAGCTGTTTTTT.

The CDR3 bases are TGTGCCAGCAGTTGGGACTGGAAGGAGCAGTTCTTC. As protein: CASSWDWKEQFF. The chain combines TRBV6-2 or TRBV6-3 with TRBJ2-1; tentative D call: TRBD2 (6 bases). The CDR3 is made up of 12 amino acids. Germline-derived CDR1 and CDR2 are MNHEY and SVGEGT. Trimming stripped 4 bases from V and 10 bases from J, with 11 bases between.

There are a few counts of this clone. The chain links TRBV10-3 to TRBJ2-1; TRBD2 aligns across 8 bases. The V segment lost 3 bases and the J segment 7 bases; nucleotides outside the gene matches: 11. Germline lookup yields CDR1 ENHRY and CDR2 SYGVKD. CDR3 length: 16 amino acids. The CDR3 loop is CAISESSGNLGNEQFF. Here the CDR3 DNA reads TGTGCCATCAGTGAAAGTAGCGGGAACCTTGGGAATGAGCAGTTCTTC.

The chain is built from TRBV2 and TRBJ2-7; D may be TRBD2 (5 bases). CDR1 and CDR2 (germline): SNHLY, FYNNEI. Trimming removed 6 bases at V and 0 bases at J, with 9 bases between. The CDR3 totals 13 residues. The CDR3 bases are TGTGCCAGCAGGACGGACTCCTCCTACGAGCAGTACTTC. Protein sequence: CASRTDSSYEQYF. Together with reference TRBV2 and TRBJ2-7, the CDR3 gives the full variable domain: EPEVTQTPSHQVTQMGQEVILRCVPISNHLYFYWYRQILGQKVEFLVSFYNNEISEKSEIFDDQFSVERPDGSNFTLKIRSTKLEDSAMYFCASRTDSSYEQYFGPGTRLTVT.

CDR3 coding DNA: TGTGCCAGCAGTCCCCCCGGGACATCCGTGTGTGAGCAGTTCTTC. It encodes CASSPPGTSVCEQFF. The chain is built from TRBV6-5 and TRBJ2-1; D may be TRBD1 (6 bases). V was pared by 5 bases and J by 9 bases, with 20 bases between. The CDR3 is 15 residues long. Looked up from germline, CDR1 is MNHEY and CDR2 is SVGAGI.

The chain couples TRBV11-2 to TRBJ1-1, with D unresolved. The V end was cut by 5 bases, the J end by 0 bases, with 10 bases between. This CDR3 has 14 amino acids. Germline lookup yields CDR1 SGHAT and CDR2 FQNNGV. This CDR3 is CASSPSPVNTEAFF. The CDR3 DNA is TGTGCCAGCAGCCCCTCTCCAGTGAACACTGAAGCTTTCTTT.

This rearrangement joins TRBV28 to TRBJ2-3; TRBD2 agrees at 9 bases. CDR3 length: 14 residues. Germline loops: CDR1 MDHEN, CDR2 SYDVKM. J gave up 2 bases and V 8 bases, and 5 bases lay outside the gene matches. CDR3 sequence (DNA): TGTGCCAGCCGTAGCGGGGGAAACACAGATACGCAGTATTTT. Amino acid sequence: CASRSGGNTDTQYF.

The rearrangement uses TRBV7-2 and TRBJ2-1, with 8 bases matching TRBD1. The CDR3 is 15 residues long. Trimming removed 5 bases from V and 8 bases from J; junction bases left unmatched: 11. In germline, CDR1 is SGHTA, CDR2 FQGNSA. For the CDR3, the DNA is TGTGCCAGCAGCCCCCAGGACAGGGTTTGGGATGAGCAGTTCTTC. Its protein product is CASSPQDRVWDEQFF.

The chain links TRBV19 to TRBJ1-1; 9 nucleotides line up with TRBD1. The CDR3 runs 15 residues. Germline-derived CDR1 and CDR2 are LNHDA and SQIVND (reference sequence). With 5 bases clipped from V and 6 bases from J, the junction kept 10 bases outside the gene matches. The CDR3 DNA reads TGTGCCAGTAGTCCCCGGACAGGGGTGAGGGCTGAAGCTTTCTTT. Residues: CASSPRTGVRAEAFF. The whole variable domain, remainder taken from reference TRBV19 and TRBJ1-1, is DGGITQSPKYLFRKEGQNVTLSCEQNLNHDAMYWYRQDPGQGLRLIYYSQIVNDFQKGDIAEGYSVSREKKESFPLTVTSAQKNPTAFYLCASSPRTGVRAEAFFGQGTRLTVV.

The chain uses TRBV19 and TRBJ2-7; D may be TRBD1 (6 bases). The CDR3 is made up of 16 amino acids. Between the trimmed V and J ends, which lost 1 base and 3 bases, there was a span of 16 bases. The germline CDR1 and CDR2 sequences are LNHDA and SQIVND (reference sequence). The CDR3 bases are TGTGCCAGTAGTATAGGGTCAGGGGCCTTATTCTACGAGCAGTACTTC. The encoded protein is CASSIGSGALFYEQYF. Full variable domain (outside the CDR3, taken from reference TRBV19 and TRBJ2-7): DGGITQSPKYLFRKEGQNVTLSCEQNLNHDAMYWYRQDPGQGLRLIYYSQIVNDFQKGDIAEGYSVSREKKESFPLTVTSAQKNPTAFYLCASSIGSGALFYEQYFGPGTRLTVT.

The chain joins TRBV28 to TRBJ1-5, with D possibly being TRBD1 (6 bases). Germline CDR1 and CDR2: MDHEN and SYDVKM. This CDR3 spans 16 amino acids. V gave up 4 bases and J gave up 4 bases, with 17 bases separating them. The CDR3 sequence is CASSSYAQGPNQPQHF. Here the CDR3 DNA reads TGTGCCAGCAGTTCTTACGCTCAGGGGCCTAATCAGCCCCAGCATTTT.

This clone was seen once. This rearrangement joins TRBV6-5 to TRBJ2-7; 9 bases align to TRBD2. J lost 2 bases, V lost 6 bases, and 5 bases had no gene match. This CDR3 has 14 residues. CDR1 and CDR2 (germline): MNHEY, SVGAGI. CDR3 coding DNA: TGTGCCAGCAGGCCGGGACTAGCTCCCTACGAGCAGTACTTC. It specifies CASRPGLAPYEQYF.

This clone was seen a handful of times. The CDR3 sequence is CASSSPKREGQETQYF. CDR3 DNA sequence: TGTGCCAGCAGTTCCCCCAAACGGGAGGGCCAAGAGACCCAGTACTTC. This chain connects TRBV6-6 to TRBJ2-5, with 8 bases matching TRBD2. The junction had 8 bases not matched to a gene; V was cut back by 4 bases and J by 1 base. The germline gives CDR1 MNHNY, CDR2 SVGAGI (reference sequence). The CDR3 length is 16 residues.

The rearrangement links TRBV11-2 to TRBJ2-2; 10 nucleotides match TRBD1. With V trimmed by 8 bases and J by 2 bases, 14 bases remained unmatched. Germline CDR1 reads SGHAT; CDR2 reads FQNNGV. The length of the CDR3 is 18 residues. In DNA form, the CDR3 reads TGTGCCAGCGGAACCGGGACAGGGGCCTACACTAACACCGGGGAGCTGTTTTTT. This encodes CASGTGTGAYTNTGELFF.

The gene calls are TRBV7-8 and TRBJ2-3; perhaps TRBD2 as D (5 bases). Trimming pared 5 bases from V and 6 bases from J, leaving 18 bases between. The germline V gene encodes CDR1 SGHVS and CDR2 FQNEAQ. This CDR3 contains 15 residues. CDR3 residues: CASSLLVLTADTQYF. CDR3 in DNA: TGTGCCAGCAGCCTACTAGTTCTAACTGCCGATACGCAGTATTTT.

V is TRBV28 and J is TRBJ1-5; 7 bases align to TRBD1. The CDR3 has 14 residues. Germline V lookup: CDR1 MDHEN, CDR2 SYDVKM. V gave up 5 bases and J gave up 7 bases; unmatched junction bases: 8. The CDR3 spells CASSLQTGRQPQHF. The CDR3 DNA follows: TGTGCCAGCAGTCTACAGACAGGGCGGCAGCCCCAGCATTTT.

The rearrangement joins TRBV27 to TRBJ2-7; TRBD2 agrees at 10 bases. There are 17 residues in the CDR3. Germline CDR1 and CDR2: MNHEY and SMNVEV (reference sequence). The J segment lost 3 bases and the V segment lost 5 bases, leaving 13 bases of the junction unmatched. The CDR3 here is CASSRGQVTSGFYEQYF. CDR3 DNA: TGTGCCAGCAGTCGGGGGCAGGTGACTAGCGGGTTCTACGAGCAGTACTTC.

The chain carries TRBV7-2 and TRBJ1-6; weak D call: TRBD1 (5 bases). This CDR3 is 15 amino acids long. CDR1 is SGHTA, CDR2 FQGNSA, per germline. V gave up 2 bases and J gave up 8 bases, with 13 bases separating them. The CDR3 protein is CASSLLVGRDSPLHF. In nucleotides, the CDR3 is TGTGCCAGCAGCTTATTGGTTGGCAGGGATTCACCCCTCCACTTT.

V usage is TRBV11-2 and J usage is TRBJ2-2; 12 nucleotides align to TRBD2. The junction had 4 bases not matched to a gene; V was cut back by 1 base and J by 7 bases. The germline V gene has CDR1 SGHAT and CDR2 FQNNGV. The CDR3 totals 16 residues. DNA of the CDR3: TGTGCCAGCAGCTTAGTCCTAGCGGGAGGGGTCGGGGAGCTGTTTTTT. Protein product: CASSLVLAGGVGELFF.

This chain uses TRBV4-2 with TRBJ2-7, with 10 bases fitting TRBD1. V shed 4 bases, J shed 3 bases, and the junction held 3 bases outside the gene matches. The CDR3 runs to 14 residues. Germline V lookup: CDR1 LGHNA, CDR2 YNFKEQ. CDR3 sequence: CASSLGQGDYEQYF. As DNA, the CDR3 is TGTGCCAGCAGCCTAGGACAGGGGGACTACGAGCAGTACTTC.

The CDR3, as DNA: TGTGCCAGCAGCCAAGATCAGAACACTGAAGCTTTCTTT. This translates into CASSQDQNTEAFF. The V and J genes are TRBV3-1 (or the pseudogene TRBV3-2) and TRBJ1-1; D not resolved. The V gene lost 0 bases and the J gene lost 1 base, with 3 bases spanning the gap. CDR1 is LGHDT and CDR2 is YNNKEL in the germline V gene (reference sequence). This CDR3 comprises 13 residues.

The CDR3 DNA reads TGTGCCAGCTCACCATGGACAGGGGCCCACAATGAGCAGTTCTTC. Translated: CASSPWTGAHNEQFF. V gene TRBV18 combines with J gene TRBJ2-1, with TRBD1 identical over 9 bases. With V trimmed by 2 bases and J by 5 bases, 4 bases remained unmatched. This CDR3 is 15 amino acids long. From germline, CDR1 is KGHSH and CDR2 LQKENI. Supplemented by reference TRBV18 and TRBJ2-1, the full variable domain reads NAGVMQNPRHLVRRRGQEARLRCSPMKGHSHVYWYRQLPEEGLKFMVYLQKENIIDESGMPKERFSAEFPKEGPSILRIQQVVRGDSAAYFCASSPWTGAHNEQFFGPGTRLTVL.